A selection of T cell receptor beta chains follows, all from one sample in a study of T-cell memory formation after mild COVID-19. In TCRdb, the 5' RACE reads were re-called with MiXCR into one record per CDR3 protein. The repertoire holds about 430,000 distinct CDR3 sequences, with more than 20% as singletons. The specimen was PBMCs or a T cell subset sorted from them (not recorded which). These receptors all stem from an adult woman who had mild COVID-19 (a few samples of this study predate the infection). Cell type and time point are not known. The CDR3 runs from the conserved cysteine through the conserved F or W. The order of the fields is D gene, J gene, V gene, clone size, CDR3 DNA, CDR3 protein. A D gene is named only where the DNA matches it firmly. Clone size is not always given. Where it is, it says once, few, many or a class for expanded clones.

d_call: TRBD2
j_call: TRBJ2-3
v_call: TRBV4-2
clone_size: NA
cdr3_nt: TGTGCCAGCAGCCAAGAGGGGACTAGCGGGACAGATACGCAGTATTTT
cdr3_aa: CASSQEGTSGTDTQYF

d_call: NA
j_call: TRBJ2-4
v_call: TRBV7-3
clone_size: few
cdr3_nt: TGTGCCAGCAGCGGGACGATTGAAAACATTCAGTACTTC
cdr3_aa: CASSGTIENIQYF

d_call: NA
j_call: TRBJ1-2
v_call: TRBV3-1
clone_size: few
cdr3_nt: TGTGCCAGCAGCCAAACTCTCAGGGGCTATGGCTACACCTTC
cdr3_aa: CASSQTLRGYGYTF

d_call: NA
j_call: TRBJ2-2
v_call: TRBV7-3
clone_size: few
cdr3_nt: TGTGCCAGCAGCTTCGACGGGAACACCGGGGAGCTGTTTTTT
cdr3_aa: CASSFDGNTGELFF

d_call: NA
j_call: TRBJ1-1
v_call: TRBV4-2
clone_size: few
cdr3_nt: TGTGCCAGCAGCCAAAACAGGGCCGGAGCTGAAGCTTTCTTT
cdr3_aa: CASSQNRAGAEAFF

d_call: NA
j_call: TRBJ2-7
v_call: TRBV5-4
clone_size: NA
cdr3_nt: TGTGCCAGCAGCTGGGGACAAGCGACGGACTACGAGCAGTACTTC
cdr3_aa: CASSWGQATDYEQYF

d_call: NA
j_call: TRBJ2-3
v_call: TRBV5-1
clone_size: NA
cdr3_nt: TGCGCCAGCAGCCTTTCAGGGGTCGGCACAGATACGCAGTATTTT
cdr3_aa: CASSLSGVGTDTQYF

d_call: NA
j_call: TRBJ2-2
v_call: TRBV12-3/TRBV12-4
clone_size: NA
cdr3_nt: TGTGCCAGCAGCCAGTTCCGCCACACCGGGGAGCTGTTTTTT
cdr3_aa: CASSQFRHTGELFF

d_call: NA
j_call: TRBJ2-7
v_call: TRBV5-1
clone_size: few
cdr3_nt: TGCGCCAGCAGCTTGGAGGGTCGCGTCGGCTCCTACGAGCAGTACTTC
cdr3_aa: CASSLEGRVGSYEQYF

d_call: NA
j_call: TRBJ1-5
v_call: TRBV13
clone_size: NA
cdr3_nt: TGTGCCAGCAGATCCTGGGGGGAGCCCCAGCATTTT
cdr3_aa: CASRSWGEPQHF

d_call: NA
j_call: TRBJ2-3
v_call: TRBV10-3
clone_size: NA
cdr3_nt: TGTGCCATCAGTGAGTCGACAGGACTCACAGATACGCAGTATTTT
cdr3_aa: CAISESTGLTDTQYF

d_call: NA
j_call: TRBJ1-4
v_call: TRBV4-2
clone_size: many
cdr3_nt: TGTGCCAGCAGCCAAGATAGGTCGGGAGCTAATGAAAAACTGTTTTTT
cdr3_aa: CASSQDRSGANEKLFF

d_call: TRBD2
j_call: TRBJ2-7
v_call: TRBV11-2
clone_size: NA
cdr3_nt: TGTGCCAGCAGCTCACTAGCGGGAGGGGGACACGAGCAGTACTTC
cdr3_aa: CASSSLAGGGHEQYF

d_call: NA
j_call: TRBJ2-1
v_call: TRBV3-1
clone_size: NA
cdr3_nt: TGTGCCAGCAGCCAAGATCGGGAGCGGGTGCAGTTCTTC
cdr3_aa: CASSQDRERVQFF

d_call: NA
j_call: TRBJ1-6
v_call: TRBV18
clone_size: NA
cdr3_nt: TGTGCCAGCTCAAGGGGTGCGGGGGATGGTTCACCCCTCCACTTT
cdr3_aa: CASSRGAGDGSPLHF

d_call: NA
j_call: TRBJ1-1
v_call: TRBV7-9
clone_size: few
cdr3_nt: TGTGCCAGCAGACTTGGGGGCCGGAACACTGAAGCTTTCTTT
cdr3_aa: CASRLGGRNTEAFF

d_call: TRBD2
j_call: TRBJ2-7
v_call: TRBV7-3
clone_size: few
cdr3_nt: TGTGCCAGCAGCTCCCTAGCGGAGCCCTACGAGCAGTACTTC
cdr3_aa: CASSSLAEPYEQYF

d_call: NA
j_call: TRBJ1-1
v_call: TRBV12-3/TRBV12-4
clone_size: NA
cdr3_nt: TGTGCCAGCAGTCCGAGTGGCATGAACACTGAAGCTTTCTTT
cdr3_aa: CASSPSGMNTEAFF

d_call: TRBD1
j_call: TRBJ1-6
v_call: TRBV6-5
clone_size: NA
cdr3_nt: TGTGCCAGCAGTTCCCAGGGGGCCAATTCACCCCTCCACTTT
cdr3_aa: CASSSQGANSPLHF

d_call: NA
j_call: TRBJ1-6
v_call: TRBV7-8
clone_size: NA
cdr3_nt: TGTGCCAGCAGCTTACGGGAGCTGGGGTCACCCCTCCACTTT
cdr3_aa: CASSLRELGSPLHF

d_call: NA
j_call: TRBJ2-7
v_call: TRBV6-5
clone_size: few
cdr3_nt: NA
cdr3_aa: CASSTSVAGVSEQYF

d_call: TRBD2
j_call: TRBJ2-1
v_call: TRBV29-1
clone_size: few
cdr3_nt: TGCAGCGTTGTTAGGCTAGCGGGAGATAGCTACAATGAGCAGTTCTTC
cdr3_aa: CSVVRLAGDSYNEQFF

d_call: TRBD1
j_call: TRBJ2-5
v_call: TRBV12-3/TRBV12-4
clone_size: many
cdr3_nt: TGTGCCAGCAGTTCCGGGACAGCGAAAGAGACCCAGTACTTC
cdr3_aa: CASSSGTAKETQYF

d_call: NA
j_call: TRBJ1-4
v_call: TRBV6-2/TRBV6-3
clone_size: NA
cdr3_nt: TGTGCCAGCAGTTCACCGGAGGAAATGAATGAAAAACTGTTTTTT
cdr3_aa: CASSSPEEMNEKLFF

d_call: TRBD1
j_call: TRBJ2-7
v_call: TRBV11-2
clone_size: few
cdr3_nt: TGTGCCAGCAGCTTCGGACAGGGGTTACACGAGCAGTACTTC
cdr3_aa: CASSFGQGLHEQYF

d_call: TRBD2
j_call: TRBJ2-3
v_call: TRBV7-2
clone_size: NA
cdr3_nt: TGTGCCAGCAGCTTCGCTAGCGGTCTTACGCAGTATTTT
cdr3_aa: CASSFASGLTQYF

d_call: NA
j_call: TRBJ2-7
v_call: TRBV7-2
clone_size: many
cdr3_nt: TGTGCCAGCAGCTTAGTAGCTGGTGAGCAGTACTTC
cdr3_aa: CASSLVAGEQYF

d_call: NA
j_call: TRBJ1-3
v_call: TRBV5-5
clone_size: NA
cdr3_nt: TGTGCCAGCAGCTGGAGGGGGAAAAACACTGGAAACACCATATATTTT
cdr3_aa: CASSWRGKNTGNTIYF

d_call: TRBD2
j_call: TRBJ2-1
v_call: TRBV2
clone_size: NA
cdr3_nt: TGTGCCAGCAGTGAAGGGAGGATAGCGGGAGGTTCCGATGAGCAGTTCTTC
cdr3_aa: CASSEGRIAGGSDEQFF

d_call: TRBD2
j_call: TRBJ2-1
v_call: TRBV7-3
clone_size: NA
cdr3_nt: TGTGCCAGCAGCTTATTGCCCTCGAGCGGGACCTACAATGAGCAGTTCTTC
cdr3_aa: CASSLLPSSGTYNEQFF

d_call: NA
j_call: TRBJ1-3
v_call: TRBV20-1
clone_size: NA
cdr3_nt: TGCAGTGCTAGAAGCCCGTGGACGGAAACAAGAAACACCATATATTTT
cdr3_aa: CSARSPWTETRNTIYF